This T cell receptor beta chain derives from a study of cytomegalovirus exposure and HLA in healthy donors. Study-level points and caveats: Among TCR sequences, most were rare, though some public TCRs appeared in many donors. Per published accounts, TCR beta sequences correctly predicted the HLA-A and HLA-B alleles of most subjects.

Germline trimming cut 5 bases from V and 3 bases from J; bases unmatched to any gene: 0. This CDR3 is built from 15 residues. Germline CDR1 and CDR2: SEHNR and FQNEAQ (reference sequence). This clone was seen a handful of times. What it binds is unknown. The PCR was carried out with 60 Vbeta primers and 13 Jbeta primers. This table comes from immunoSEQ multiplex PCR, and its TCRdb copy is limited to in-frame clones, with some not included. The data show 150,000 to 250,000 clones, about 82% seen once. Material for sequencing was PBMCs. The chain uses TRBV7-9 and TRBJ2-2; the match to TRBD2 covers 13 bases. The clonotype was recovered from a woman in her 50s in good health and CMV-seronegative. The CDR3: CASSGLAGDTGELFF. The CDR3 bases are TGTGCCAGCAGCGGACTAGCGGGAGACACCGGGGAGCTGTTTTTT. The whole variable domain, remainder taken from reference TRBV7-9 and TRBJ2-2, is DTGVSQNPRHKITKRGQNVTFRCDPISEHNRLYWYRQTLGQGPEFLTYFQNEAQLEKSRLLSDRFSAERPKGSFSTLEIQRTEQGDSAMYLCASSGLAGDTGELFFGEGSRLTVL.